This T cell receptor (beta chain) was observed in a study of technical replicates of blood from a few donors. Trimming removed 2 bases from V and 2 bases from J, with 9 bases in between. Germline CDR1 and CDR2: MDHEN and SYDVKM. The CDR3 has 14 residues. Generated by immunoSEQ multiplex PCR, the TCRdb table keeps only in-frame clones and is missing some. The sample includes 15,000 to 19,000 clones, under 90% of them seen just once. The sequence was obtained from a human donor in good health. The chain joins TRBV28 to TRBJ1-2; D unresolved. Sequencing used PBMCs. The DNA of the CDR3 is TGTGCCAGCAGTTTACCCACACGAAACTATGGCTACACCTTC. This encodes CASSLPTRNYGYTF.